The 23 T cell receptor delta chains presented below share a single source sample, sequenced in a study of gamma delta lymphoproliferative disorders and STAT genes. TCRdb reanalyzed the multiplex PCR reads using CATT. The repertoire consists of approximately 4,000 delta-chain clones, with roughly 1% occurring once and the leading ten covering around 20%. The receptor sequences were amplified from genomic DNA of peripheral blood mononuclear cells. Material for sequencing was blood. These TCRs come from a human donor in good health.

By its share, this clone is medium-sized. Other DNA variants within this sample encode the same CDR3. The chain recombines TRDV2 with TRDJ1; 10 bases align to TRDD3. Looked up from germline, CDR1 is GEAIGNYY and CDR2 is EKD. This CDR3 contains 17 residues. V trimming: 0 bases; J trimming: 0 bases; junction bases outside the gene matches: 6. CDR3 bases: TGTGCCTGTGACACCTTGGGGGATACCCCTTACACCGATAAACTCATCTTT. It codes for CACDTLGDTPYTDKLIF.

This clone occurred a few times. The protein held in TCRdb is that of a much larger clone and does not match this DNA's translation at residue 11, likely because of a read error; the protein shown is translated from the DNA. V usage is TRDV2 and J usage is TRDJ3; D possibly corresponds to TRDD3 (6 bases). This CDR3 contains 18 residues. The germline gives CDR1 GEAIGNYY, CDR2 EKD. The DNA for the CDR3 is TGTGCCTGTGACACCGGGGGACCAAGCTCCGGGGACACCCGACAGATGTTTTTC. Its translation: CACDTGGPSSGDTRQMFF.

In regard to this clone: This DNA translates differently at residue 16 from the TCRdb protein, which is that of a much larger clone; a read error is likely, and the protein shown is the DNA's own translation. The V and J genes are TRDV2 and TRDJ1; 7 bases align to TRDD3. CDR1 GEAIGNYY and CDR2 EKD come from the germline V gene. There are 19 residues in the CDR3. CDR3 bases: TGTGCCTGTGACACGGTACTGGGGAGCAACATAAAAAGCACCGATGAACTCATCTTT. It codes for CACDTVLGSNIKSTDELIF.

Only a few counts were recorded for this clone. The chain links TRDV1 to TRDJ1; 13 nucleotides agree with TRDD3. The CDR3 loop spans 21 amino acids. Germline loops: CDR1 TSWWSYY, CDR2 QGS. Losses at the gene ends were 4 bases for V and 5 bases for J; bases not matched to a gene: 22. CDR3 amino acids: CALGAPLFPFTGGYGRDKLIF. The CDR3 nucleotides read TGTGCTCTTGGGGCCCCCCTCTTCCCGTTTACTGGGGGATACGGCAGAGATAAACTCATCTTT.

This clone is labeled medium-sized. This sample includes further DNA sequences coding for the same CDR3. The chain has TRDV1 and TRDJ1, with 7 bases lining up with TRDD3. Per the germline V gene, CDR1 is TSWWSYY and CDR2 is QGS. The CDR3 is made up of 22 amino acids. Losses at the gene ends were 5 bases for V and 0 bases for J; bases not matched to a gene: 27. CDR3 loop: CALGNGFYLLRTGVTYTDKLIF. The DNA for the CDR3 is TGTGCTCTTGGGAACGGATTCTACTTACTCCGTACTGGGGTTACCTACACCGATAAACTCATCTTT.

Of note for this clone: With a far larger clone one base away, a read error is the likely cause. Different DNA sequences within this sample yield the same CDR3. The chain has TRDV1 and TRDJ1; 8 bases match TRDD3. CDR3 length equals 19 residues. Germline CDR1 TSWWSYY, CDR2 QGS. The CDR3 reads CALGELKEYWGVYTDKLIF. DNA for the CDR3: TGTGCTCTTGGGGAACTGAAGGAGTACTGGGGGGTCTACACCGATAAACTTATCTTT.

Details on this clone: Since a far larger clone is one base different, this is likely a read error. This sample also contains other DNA sequences that code for the same CDR3. The chain couples TRDV2 to TRDJ1, with D unclear. The CDR3 length is 14 residues. Germline assignment: CDR1 GEAIGNYY and CDR2 EKD. The CDR3 spells CACDTVLSTDKLIF. CDR3 nucleotide sequence: TGTGCCTGCGACACGGTACTATCGACCGATAAACTCATCTTT.

Worth noting for this clone: One base separates it from a far larger clone, so it is likely a read error. The chain combines TRDV2 with TRDJ3, with TRDD3 matching over 8 bases. Germline V gene lookup returns CDR1 GEAIGNYY and CDR2 EKD. The CDR3 covers 20 residues. CDR3 nucleotides: TGTGCCTGTGCCACCCCGGATGGGGGATCTCGCTCCTGGGACACCCGACAGATGTTTTTC. Translated, it gives CACATPDGGSRSWDTRQMFF.

As for this clone: The protein TCRdb lists belongs to a much larger clone and differs from this DNA's translation at residue 10, which points to a read error; the protein shown is made from the DNA. This rearrangement joins TRDV1 to TRDJ1; D call uncertain. CDR3 size: 17 residues. Trimming cost V 0 bases and J 4 bases, with 18 bases left between them. Germline V CDR1 and CDR2: TSWWSYY, QGS. CDR3 DNA sequence: TGTGCTCTTGGGGAACTTCTAGGGGCCCAAGCGGGCGATAAACTCATCTTT. It is translated as CALGELLGAQAGDKLIF.

In its sample, this clone was seen a few times. The protein recorded in TCRdb matches a much larger clone and deviates from this DNA's translation at residue 12, suggesting a read error; the protein here is obtained by translating the DNA. The V and J genes are TRDV2 and TRDJ1; the match to TRDD3 covers 10 bases. After removal of 0 bases from V and 0 bases from J, the junction contained 9 bases not matched to a gene. The CDR3 has 18 amino acids. Per the germline V gene, CDR1 is GEAIGNYY and CDR2 is EKD. The CDR3 DNA reads as TGTGCCTGTGACACCTTACTGGGGGATCCCAAAGACACCGATAAACTCATCTTT. This codes for CACDTLLGDPKDTDKLIF.

The table lists this clone with a few counts. TCRdb's entry gives the protein of a much larger clone, which mismatches this DNA's translation at residue 10, likely from a read error; the protein reported here is translated from the DNA. The rearrangement links TRAV23/DV6 to TRDJ1, with 7 bases that match TRDD3. The CDR3 totals 17 residues. Germline V gives CDR1 NTAFDY, CDR2 IRPDVSE (reference sequence). J lost 6 bases, V lost 0 bases, and 17 bases had no gene match. The DNA of the CDR3 is TGTGCAGCAAGCATGTGGGTTGGGGGAAACTATCGCCATAAACTCATCTTT. Amino acid sequence: CAASMWVGGNYRHKLIF.

A remark on this clone: TCRdb has a much larger clone's protein, which differs at residue 9 from the translation of this DNA, likely because of a read error; what is shown is the protein translated from the DNA. The chain couples TRDV2 to TRDJ3, with D possibly TRDD3 on 6 matching bases. The V gene's germline CDR1 is GEAIGNYY and CDR2 EKD. This CDR3 spans 22 amino acids. The V end lost 1 base, the J end lost 0 bases, and 24 bases lay between the germline ends. The CDR3 nucleotides read TGTGCCTGTGACACAGAAATTAGCCGGGGGACACCAAGCTCCTGGGACACCCGACAGATGTTTTTC. It is translated as CACDTEISRGTPSSWDTRQMFF.

This clone came up a few times. TCRdb's protein, taken from a much larger clone, differs from this DNA's translation at residue 8, likely owing to a read error; the protein displayed comes from the DNA. The DNA for the CDR3 is TGTGCCTGTGACACCGTAACCTGGGGGATGAACACCGATAAACTCATCTTT. Amino acids: CACDTVTWGMNTDKLIF. The chain uses TRDV2 and TRDJ1; 9 bases fit TRDD3. Germline values: CDR1 GEAIGNYY, CDR2 EKD. V lost 0 bases and J lost 0; bases outside the gene matches: 7. CDR3 length: 17 amino acids.

This clone occurred a few times. Only one base separates this from a far larger clonotype, so it likely reflects a read error. The same CDR3 also results from other DNA sequences found in this sample. CDR3 coding DNA: TGTGCCTGTGACACCGTGGAGGGTTCCTGGGACACCCGGCAGATGTTTTTC. Protein: CACDTVEGSWDTRQMFF. This chain links TRDV2 with TRDJ3; the D gene could be TRDD2 or TRDD3 (5 bases each). Germline CDR1 is GEAIGNYY and CDR2 is EKD. The CDR3 consists of 17 residues.

This clone is medium-sized (0.01 to 0.1%) within its sample. In the same sample, other DNA sequences code for this CDR3. The CDR3 region is CALGAGSFLRSWGTDKLIF. The CDR3 DNA follows: TGTGCTCTTGGGGCAGGGTCATTCCTACGTAGCTGGGGGACTGATAAACTCATCTTT. The chain joins TRDV1 to TRDJ1; D might be TRDD3 (8 bases). This CDR3 has 19 residues. V lost 4 bases, J lost 5 bases, and 29 bases lay in between. Germline lookup yields CDR1 TSWWSYY and CDR2 QGS.

This clone was seen only a few times. The protein recorded in TCRdb matches a much larger clone and deviates from this DNA's translation at residue 10, suggesting a read error; the protein here is obtained by translating the DNA. The gene calls are TRDV2 and TRDJ3; TRDD3 matches at 7 bases. The V and J ends lost 1 base and 5 bases, in that order; junction bases with no gene match: 10. This CDR3 has 18 amino acids. CDR1 GEAIGNYY and CDR2 EKD come from the germline V gene. Here the CDR3 reads CACDTEWGKAGDTRQMFF. The DNA of the CDR3 is TGTGCCTGTGACACGGAGTGGGGGAAGGCGGGGGACACCCGACAGATGTTTTTC.

The sample holds a few counts of this clone. No call was made for the V gene; the J gene is TRDJ1; the table assigns TRDD3, which was not confirmed against the DNA. The CDR3 is made up of 16 amino acids. CDR3 in amino acids: CASLLICGGSADKLIF. Written as DNA, the CDR3 is TGTGCCTCCCTTCTTATCTGTGGGGGATCGGCCGATAAACTCATCTTT.

This clone was seen a handful of times. A read error likely explains this, since a far larger clone differs by one base. Other DNA sequences in this specimen translate into the identical CDR3. The CDR3 loop reads CACDLLGDTLYTDKLIF. In DNA, the CDR3 is TGCGCCTGTGACTTACTGGGGGATACCCTTTACACCGATAAACTCATCTTT. This chain uses TRDV2 with TRDJ1; 12 bases are shared with TRDD3. CDR1 and CDR2 from the germline V gene are GEAIGNYY and EKD. This CDR3 has 17 residues.

Only a few counts were recorded for this clone. This chain uses TRDV2 with TRDJ1, with TRDD3 identical over 8 bases. V trimming: 0 bases; J trimming: 7 bases; junction bases outside the gene matches: 15. The CDR3 is made up of 17 amino acids. Germline loops: CDR1 GEAIGNYY, CDR2 EKD. The CDR3 coding sequence is TGTGCCTGTGACACCGTCGGGGGTACTGGGGGGCAGTTTAAACTCATCTTT. It translates to CACDTVGGTGGQFKLIF.

Worth noting for this clone: The protein held in TCRdb is that of a much larger clone and does not match this DNA's translation at residue 4, likely because of a read error; the protein shown is translated from the DNA. The rearrangement joins TRDV2 to TRDJ1, with 13 bases fitting TRDD3. Per the germline V gene, CDR1 is GEAIGNYY and CDR2 is EKD. CDR3 length equals 19 residues. The CDR3 sequence is CACGTLTAPATGGYVKLIF. The CDR3 coding sequence is TGTGCCTGTGGCACCTTGACCGCACCCGCTACTGGGGGATACGTTAAACTCATCTTT.

This clone was found a few times. The protein given by TCRdb reflects a much larger clone and differs at residue 4 from this DNA's translation, likely from a read error; the protein shown is the DNA's translation. The DNA for the CDR3 is TGTGCCTGTGTCACCCTCGAGGCTCCGAGTGGGGGATACCCTCGCACCGATAAACTCATCTTT. It is translated as CACVTLEAPSGGYPRTDKLIF. V is TRDV2 and J is TRDJ1; 10 positions agree with TRDD3. The CDR3 loop spans 21 amino acids. Germline CDR1 GEAIGNYY, CDR2 EKD.

As for this clone: The mismatch at residue 5 between this DNA's translation and the TCRdb protein of a much larger clone likely reflects a read error; the protein shown is translated from the DNA. The rearrangement uses TRDV2 and TRDJ1; 12 nucleotides line up with TRDD3. This CDR3 is 21 amino acids long. Germline values: CDR1 GEAIGNYY, CDR2 EKD. The ends lost 1 base at V and 0 bases at J; junction bases unmatched: 17. The CDR3 sequence: CACDTLSTGGYRPRYTDKLIF. CDR3 nucleotide sequence: TGTGCCTGTGACACTCTTAGTACTGGGGGATACCGGCCGCGGTACACCGATAAACTCATCTTT.

By proportion, this clone is medium-sized (0.01 to 0.1%). This CDR3 is also generated by other DNA sequences in the sample. This chain links TRDV1 with TRDJ1; possible D gene TRDD3, 6 bases. This CDR3 is built from 16 residues. Germline CDR1 and CDR2: TSWWSYY and QGS. Trimming left V 5 bases short and J 0 bases short, with 16 bases between. CDR3 sequence reads: CALGPPGAGDTDKLIF. The CDR3, as DNA: TGTGCTCTTGGGCCCCCGGGGGCTGGGGACACCGATAAACTCATCTTT.